Listed here are 12 T cell receptor beta chains from one sample, sequenced in a study of blood T cell repertoires in COVID-19. The assay was immunoSEQ multiplex PCR, and TCRdb's table has in-frame clones only and misses some. The sample consists of 120,000 to 150,000 clones, more than 70% of them appearing once. Sequencing was performed on peripheral blood. The receptors were sampled from a woman aged 55-69 years with acute or convalescent COVID-19.

The CDR3 bases are TGTGCCAGCAGCGTAGGGGGAGACAGGTACGAGCAGTACTTC. Translated: CASSVGGDRYEQYF. V gene TRBV9 combines with J gene TRBJ2-7; possibly TRBD1 for D (6 bases). V lost 0 bases, J lost 4 bases, and 11 bases lay in between. Germline CDR1 is SGDLS and CDR2 is YYNGEE. The CDR3 is made up of 14 amino acids.

The V call is TRBV10-3, the J call TRBJ2-3; TRBD2 matches 8 bases. Germline V gene data show CDR1 as ENHRY and CDR2 as SYGVKD. The CDR3 totals 14 residues. The ends lost 7 bases at V and 2 bases at J; junction bases unmatched: 5. The CDR3 spells CAINPGGPTDTQYF. The CDR3 DNA sequence: TGTGCCATCAATCCGGGGGGGCCCACAGATACGCAGTATTTT.

The J gene is TRBJ1-3, the V gene TRBV4-2; D not resolved. Between the trimmed V and J ends, which lost 2 bases and 1 base, there was a span of 21 bases. The germline V gene has CDR1 LGHNA and CDR2 YNFKEQ. The CDR3 is 19 amino acids. The CDR3 reads CASSQRSPDREWSGNTIYF. As DNA, the CDR3 is TGTGCCAGCAGCCAACGGAGCCCGGACCGGGAATGGTCTGGAAACACCATATATTTT.

The chain links TRBV30 to TRBJ2-2; 15 bases fit TRBD2. Germline V lookup: CDR1 GTSNPN, CDR2 SVGIG (reference sequence). V gave up 6 bases and J gave up 5 bases; unmatched junction bases: 1. The CDR3 loop spans 14 amino acids. The DNA for the CDR3 is TGTGCCTGCGGGACTAGCGGGGGGACCGGGGAGCTGTTTTTT. Protein product: CACGTSGGTGELFF.

This clone was observed a single time. V usage is TRBV6-8 and J usage is TRBJ2-7, with 7 bases fitting TRBD2. V trimming: 7 bases; J trimming: 1 base; junction bases outside the gene matches: 7. The CDR3 runs 14 residues. From germline, CDR1 is MNHGY and CDR2 SAAAGT. CDR3 coding DNA: TGTGCCAGCACCATCGGGGGGACGTCCTACGAGCAGTACTTC. Its translation: CASTIGGTSYEQYF.

The rearrangement uses TRBV12-5 and TRBJ1-5; D remains ambiguous. Germline assignment: CDR1 LGHNT and CDR2 FRNRAP. V lost 3 bases, J lost 2 bases, and 8 bases lay in between. This CDR3 contains 14 residues. CDR3 DNA: TGTGCTAGTGGTTTCGGTCGCGGCAATCAGCCCCAGCATTTT. Translated: CASGFGRGNQPQHF. The full variable domain, rest sourced from reference TRBV12-5 and TRBJ1-5, is DARVTQTPRHKVTEMGQEVTMRCQPILGHNTVFWYRQTMMQGLELLAYFRNRAPLDDSGMPKDRFSAEMPDATLATLKIQPSEPRDSAVYFCASGFGRGNQPQHFGDGTRLSIL.

The rearrangement uses TRBV6-2 or TRBV6-3 and TRBJ2-1; D is uncertain. V was pared by 0 bases and J by 12 bases, with 18 bases between. CDR1 and CDR2 (germline): MNHEY, SVGEGT. This CDR3 spans 15 amino acids. This CDR3 reads CASSYSIGSGFGQFF. The CDR3 DNA follows: TGTGCCAGCAGTTACTCGATTGGCTCCGGGTTCGGGCAGTTCTTC.

This chain uses TRBV24-1 with TRBJ1-4; D remains unclear. The CDR3 consists of 13 residues. Trimming shortened V by 1 base and J by 8 bases, and 7 bases separated the two germline ends. Germline V lookup: CDR1 KGHDR, CDR2 SFDVKD. The CDR3 DNA reads TGTGCCACCAGTGATTTACATCTCGAAAAACTGTTTTTT. Residues: CATSDLHLEKLFF.

The rearrangement uses TRBV29-1 and TRBJ1-1; possibly TRBD1 for D (6 bases). CDR1 SQVTM and CDR2 ANQGSEA come from the germline V gene. Deletions cut 4 bases from V and 5 bases from J, with 14 bases between. The CDR3 length is 13 residues. CDR3 sequence reads: CSVVRGGKTEAFF. CDR3 nucleotides: TGCAGCGTTGTCCGTGGGGGCAAAACTGAAGCTTTCTTT.

This clone was seen only once. The chain joins TRBV9 to TRBJ2-1; 11 nucleotides align to TRBD2. Looked up from germline, CDR1 is SGDLS and CDR2 is YYNGEE. V lost 0 bases to trimming and J lost 2 bases; unmatched junction nucleotides: 4. CDR3 size: 17 residues. In DNA, the CDR3 is TGTGCCAGCAGCGTAGATACTAGCGGGGGAACCTACAATGAGCAGTTCTTC. It yields the protein CASSVDTSGGTYNEQFF.

This sequence joins TRBV4-1 and TRBJ1-2; D remains unclear. With 0 bases removed from V and 8 bases from J, the gap between germline ends came to 16 bases. Per germline, CDR1 MGHRA and CDR2 YSYEKL. The CDR3 runs to 15 residues. The CDR3 coding sequence is TGCGCCAGCAGCCAAGAATGGAGATCCTTCTACGGCTACACCTTC. Encoded protein: CASSQEWRSFYGYTF.

The chain is built from TRBV5-1 and TRBJ1-2; 9 bases match TRBD1. Per the germline V gene, CDR1 is SGHRS and CDR2 is YFSETQ. J lost 5 bases, V lost 4 bases, and 6 bases had no gene match. The CDR3 length is 14 residues. The CDR3 sequence is CASSPGTGIYGYTF. The CDR3 bases are TGCGCCAGCAGCCCGGGGACAGGGATATATGGCTACACCTTC.